What follows is one TCR beta chain and its context. What this receptor recognizes is not known. Base qualities are not provided; no much larger clone lies one nucleotide away. Taken from the germline V gene (reference sequence), the CDR1 and CDR2 loops are LGHDT and YNNKEL. V loses 6 bases at its end and J loses 8 bases; junction bases beyond the gene matches: 7. Counted from cysteine to phenylalanine, this CDR3 has 12 amino acids. Of the read, only the CDR3 DNA is kept; its 36 bases are in frame from base 1. All donors were healthy Caucasians. Three pairs of female monozygotic twins, all aged about 18 to 29 years, made up the twin cohort. RNA for TCR libraries was isolated from peripheral blood mononuclear cells. This entry is derived from a study of identical twins listed by TCRdb under 2016. General notes on the study: To test whether fetal clonotypes persist, this study deep-sequenced TCR alpha and beta repertoires from monozygotic twins, from unrelated adults of various ages, and from cord blood. Replicate twin experiments were performed at different times using different library preparation protocols to rule out contamination. Study-wide findings and limitations: Abundant cord blood beta clonotypes had fewer insertions, young adult naive repertoires showed a similar but weaker trend, and memory repertoires showed no such trend. Compared with coincidental sharing between unrelated individuals, an excess of low generation-probability sequences was observed among out-of-frame TCR alpha sequences shared between twins. Out-of-frame TCR alpha sharing in monozygotic twins was systematically underestimated by recombination models, whereas sharing between unrelated individuals was in agreement with the recombination models. Zero-insertion analyses could be partly confounded by invariant T cells such as MAIT and iNKT, although diverse VJ usage argued against such confounding for most clonotypes. A weaker excess of twin sharing was found in beta out-of-frame sequences because the signal-to-noise ratio was lowered by fewer shared sequences. Because the same donors could not be followed over many years, conclusions were based on cross-sectional statistical analysis.

The method was 5' RACE. Sequencing used an Illumina HiSeq 2000. A universal primer binding site was introduced by template switching, and a unique molecular identifier was present in the final cDNA, enabling accurate counting of TCR cDNA molecules. Specific primers in the conserved constant-segment region were used to synthesize first-strand cDNA for TCR alpha and beta chains. Each cDNA library was double barcoded, with a SMART-Mk sample barcode plus Illumina barcodes, to control for contamination. TruSeq adapter sequences and Illumina sample barcodes were added in two successive PCR steps. The Illumina HiSeq platform was used with custom primers to sequence TCR alpha and beta cDNA libraries. The study's own analysis went as follows. MiGEC processed the raw reads to extract unique molecular identifiers, while MiXCR was used to determine the CDR3 positions. Recombination models were inferred per individual with the repgenHMM and IGoR tools using an EM algorithm. Shared clonotypes were analyzed with the tcR package in R, and sharing was normalized by the product of cloneset sizes. To study raw recombination without the effects of thymic and clonal selection, out-of-frame nonproductive sequences were analyzed. TCRdb redid the processing of the public reads, applying fastp at Q25 and MiXCR, and retained in-frame beta chains. Each CDR3 protein appears once, grouped with its most common genes and DNA. TCRdb's processing, not the authors' own work, is the source of the V and J calls. The sample data list some 730,000 distinct CDR3 sequences, and roughly 18% of these were observed just once. About 12% of the sample belongs to the ten largest clones.

This sample was shared with a second study, whose subject was T cells expressing NK-cell markers. The second paper states: TCR beta-chain repertoires were profiled in sorted CD3+CD56+NKG2C+, CD3+CD56+NKG2C- and CD3+CD56-NKG2C+ T-cell subsets from several donors. Among the eight sequenced donors, only one was HCMV-seronegative, while the other seven were HCMV-seropositive. In several experiments an anti-gammadeltaTCR antibody was added to restrict sorting to alphabetaTCR-expressing T cells. In six donors, the dominant CD3+CD56+NKG2C+ clonotypes were among the top 10 CD8+ clonotypes and accounted for about 1.0-8% of CD8+ T cells. Those dominant clonotypes were again the most abundant among CD3+CD56-NKG2C+ cells in a handful of donors, at about 25-60.1%. Whether the expanded NKG2C-expressing T cell clones were specific for HCMV antigens remained unclear. Randomly selected healthy volunteers, three men and five women, were used as the eight sequenced donors. HCMV serostatus was determined by detecting HCMV-specific IgG in serum with a commercial ELISA kit. For several donors, unsorted PBMC were also used to sequence bulk peripheral blood T-cell repertoires. MIGEC handled demultiplexing of the reads and grouping by UMI, while MiTCR was used to assemble and quantify clonotypes. To remove erroneous sequences, TCR cDNA sequences were retained only when supported by two or more reads. Downstream repertoire analysis used the tcR package, and clonotypes were matched across fractions by CDR3 nucleotide sequence plus V segment. Antigen specificity was annotated against VDJdb with VDJmatch, allowing one amino acid substitution in CDR3.

The receptor was isolated from a woman under 30 in good health. Sequenced input: PBMCs. The chain is encoded by TRBV3-1 joined to TRBJ2-7; 7 junctional bases match TRBD1. This receptor carries the CDR3 CASSRDRDKQYF. The bases are TGTGCCAGCAGTCGCGACAGGGACAAGCAGTACTTC.